This T cell receptor (beta chain) stems from a study of blood T cell repertoires in COVID-19. Repertoires were generated with immunoSEQ multiplex PCR, while TCRdb's copy carries only in-frame clones and drops some. Among about 250,000 clones listed, over 80% were seen once. The length of the CDR3 is 13 residues. V was clipped by 3 bases and J by 4 bases, with 8 bases between them. Germline V CDR1 and CDR2: MNHNS, SASEGT. This clone has a handful of counts. The sequence was obtained from a middle-aged man with acute or convalescent COVID-19. The sequencing sample was made of peripheral blood. The V call is TRBV6-1, the J call TRBJ2-3; D is unresolved. The CDR3 region is CASSDGRADTQYF. DNA for the CDR3: TGTGCCAGCAGTGATGGCCGTGCAGATACGCAGTATTTT.